These 8 T cell receptor beta chains came from one sample sequenced in a study of OX40 agonist ivuxolimab in advanced cancers. Data came from immunoSEQ multiplex PCR; TCRdb stores just in-frame clones and leaves some out. Here the sample spans fewer than 85,000 clones, 80% to 85% being singletons. This specimen was CD4+ or CD8+ T cells sorted from blood, taken in a trial of the OX40 agonist ivuxolimab. These receptors came from an adult with an advanced solid tumor such as melanoma, head and neck, liver or kidney cancer.

The CDR3 sequence: CAISESILAGGQNTGELFF. CDR3 coding DNA: TGTGCCATCAGTGAGTCCATACTAGCGGGGGGCCAAAACACCGGGGAGCTGTTTTTT. The J gene is TRBJ2-2, the V gene TRBV10-3; 12 bases are shared with TRBD2. With 0 bases clipped from V and 2 bases from J, the junction kept 7 bases outside the gene matches. Germline loops: CDR1 ENHRY, CDR2 SYGVKD. The CDR3 sequence is 19 residues long.

This clone is a singleton in its sample. The chain has TRBV27 and TRBJ2-1; no firm D call. Looked up from germline, CDR1 is MNHEY and CDR2 is SMNVEV (reference sequence). This CDR3 contains 15 residues. With 5 bases removed from V and 1 base from J, the gap between germline ends came to 12 bases. The CDR3 here is CASSNPSSSYNEQFF. The DNA of the CDR3 is TGTGCCAGCAGTAATCCTAGTTCTTCCTACAATGAGCAGTTCTTC.

V is TRBV28 and J is TRBJ1-2, with unresolved D. CDR1 is MDHEN and CDR2 is SYDVKM in the germline V gene. CDR3 length: 13 residues. V was shortened by 6 bases and J by 0 bases, with 8 bases between the two germline ends. CDR3 nucleotides: TGTGCCAGCAGCCTCCGCTCTAACTATGGCTACACCTTC. This sequence encodes CASSLRSNYGYTF.

The chain uses TRBV7-8 and TRBJ2-2; perhaps TRBD2 as D (6 bases). Trimming cost V 3 bases and J 1 base, with 12 bases left between them. CDR3 length: 16 residues. The germline gives CDR1 SGHVS, CDR2 FQNEAQ. The DNA of the CDR3 is TGTGCCAGCAGCTTGGCCGGGACTCTGAACACCGGGGAGCTGTTTTTT. Amino acid sequence: CASSLAGTLNTGELFF. Filled out from reference TRBV7-8 and TRBJ2-2, the complete variable domain reads GAGVSQSPRYKVAKRGQDVALRCDPISGHVSLFWYQQALGQGPEFLTYFQNEAQLDKSGLPSDRFFAERPEGSVSTLKIQRTQQEDSAVYLCASSLAGTLNTGELFFGEGSRLTVL.

The chain recombines TRBV18 with TRBJ2-5; D uncertain. The V end was cut by 4 bases, the J end by 2 bases, with 5 bases between. This CDR3 spans 12 amino acids. In germline, CDR1 is KGHSH, CDR2 LQKENI. This chain's CDR3 is CASSLLQETQYF. For the CDR3, the DNA is TGTGCCAGCTCACTCCTTCAAGAGACCCAGTACTTC. Filled out from reference TRBV18 and TRBJ2-5, the complete variable domain reads NAGVMQNPRHLVRRRGQEARLRCSPMKGHSHVYWYRQLPEEGLKFMVYLQKENIIDESGMPKERFSAEFPKEGPSILRIQQVVRGDSAAYFCASSLLQETQYFGPGTRLLVL.

The V and J genes are TRBV18 and TRBJ1-3; TRBD1 is a possible D gene (6 bases). Germline loops: CDR1 KGHSH, CDR2 LQKENI. The CDR3 runs to 17 residues. Between the trimmed V and J ends, which lost 3 bases and 4 bases, there was a span of 19 bases. Here the CDR3 reads CASSPGQLGVRGNTIYF. The CDR3 DNA reads TGTGCCAGCTCACCCGGACAGTTAGGGGTGAGAGGAAACACCATATATTTT. The whole variable domain, filled in from reference TRBV18 and TRBJ1-3, reads NAGVMQNPRHLVRRRGQEARLRCSPMKGHSHVYWYRQLPEEGLKFMVYLQKENIIDESGMPKERFSAEFPKEGPSILRIQQVVRGDSAAYFCASSPGQLGVRGNTIYFGEGSWLTVV.

V gene TRBV28 combines with J gene TRBJ1-1; no clear D gene. Germline CDR1 and CDR2: MDHEN and SYDVKM. The CDR3 is 15 amino acids. V lost 3 bases to trimming and J lost 3 bases, with 14 bases between them. CDR3 in amino acids: CASSFSEDGDTEAFF. CDR3 nucleotides: TGTGCCAGCAGTTTTAGTGAGGACGGGGACACTGAAGCTTTCTTT.

The rearrangement uses TRBV2 and TRBJ1-2; the D is unclear. Per the germline V gene, CDR1 is SNHLY and CDR2 is FYNNEI. CDR3 length: 10 residues. V lost 4 bases and J lost 4, with 1 base in between. The DNA for the CDR3 is TGTGCCAGCAGTGTCTATGGCTACACCTTC. Protein product: CASSVYGYTF.